This entry lists 4 T cell receptor beta chains sequenced from one sample in a study of blood T cells in healthy people across ages. It was with a sample-barcoded 5' primer and a J-beta primer mix that a second PCR of about 6 to 11 cycles was run. TCRdb itself ran the 5' RACE reads through MiXCR, one entry per CDR3 protein. Here the sample spans around 1,500,000 distinct CDR3 sequences, roughly 27% being singletons. The material sequenced was blood. Every receptor here comes from a woman aged 25 to 45 in good health.

The chain has TRBV13 and TRBJ2-3; the D gene is possibly TRBD1 (6 bases). The length of the CDR3 is 13 residues. CDR1 is PRHDT and CDR2 is FYEKMQ in the germline V gene (reference sequence). Trimming cost V 5 bases and J 9 bases, with 15 bases left between them. The CDR3 nucleotides are TGTGCCAGCAGCCGTGACAGTGGGGGCACGCAGTATTTT. It is translated as CASSRDSGGTQYF.

This rearrangement joins TRBV7-9 to TRBJ1-1; the D gene is possibly TRBD1 (5 bases). CDR1 is SEHNR, CDR2 FQNEAQ, per germline (reference sequence). V lost 0 bases and J lost 3, with 20 bases in between. This CDR3 has 18 residues. The CDR3 spells CASSLALPRGFRDTEAFF. CDR3 sequence (DNA): TGTGCCAGCAGCTTAGCGCTCCCTAGGGGTTTTAGGGACACTGAAGCTTTCTTT.

This clonotype was counted a few times. This chain connects TRBV5-5 to TRBJ2-4; 7 nucleotides line up with TRBD2. CDR3 length: 12 residues. The ends lost 7 bases at V and 13 bases at J; junction bases unmatched: 11. Germline V CDR1 and CDR2: SGHKS, YYEKEE (reference sequence). CDR3 amino acids: CASGRASEEQYF. CDR3 coding DNA: TGTGCCAGCGGGAGGGCCTCAGAGGAGCAGTACTTC.

The J gene is TRBJ2-1, the V gene TRBV4-1; 9 nucleotides match TRBD1. CDR3 length: 15 amino acids. V dropped 5 bases and J dropped 6; count of bases not matched to a gene: 8. CDR1 and CDR2 from the germline V gene are MGHRA and YSYEKL. CDR3 DNA sequence: TGCGCCAGCAGCGTCCACAGGGACAGGGTCAATGAGCAGTTCTTC. Protein sequence: CASSVHRDRVNEQFF.